This entry lists 24 T cell receptor beta chains sequenced from one sample in a study of control samples from healthy donors and cancer patients. The method was immunoSEQ multiplex PCR; TCRdb's version includes in-frame clones alone and lacks a portion of them. The sample yields approximately 100,000 clones, more than 90% seen once. Sequenced input: blood. The receptors here all came from a human donor in good health. The donor label of this sample is uncertain.

This clone is a singleton in its sample. The CDR3 coding sequence is TGTGCCAGCAGCCAAGGGACAGGGGTGGCCAATCAGCCCCAGCATTTT. Translation gives CASSQGTGVANQPQHF. This sequence joins TRBV3-1 (or the pseudogene TRBV3-2) and TRBJ1-5; 9 bases are a match to TRBD1. CDR1 LGHDT and CDR2 YNNKEL come from the germline V gene (reference sequence). This CDR3 is built from 16 residues. Trimming removed 1 base from V and 3 bases from J; junction bases left unmatched: 4.

The chain employs TRBV2 and TRBJ1-6; unclear D gene. The V and J ends lost 7 bases and 10 bases respectively, with 17 bases between them. The CDR3 contains 14 residues. CDR1 and CDR2 from the germline V gene are SNHLY and FYNNEI. In DNA form, the CDR3 reads TGTGCCAGCATGCTCACTCAAGGAAAATCACCCCTCCACTTT. As protein: CASMLTQGKSPLHF.

The gene calls are TRBV19 and TRBJ2-1, with 7 positions matching TRBD1. The CDR3 is 17 residues long. CDR1 is LNHDA, CDR2 SQIVND, per germline (reference sequence). Losses at the gene ends were 4 bases for V and 6 bases for J; bases not matched to a gene: 15. The CDR3 nucleotides are TGTGCCAGTAGTACGGAGTTCCAGGGGGTGGGATCCAATGAGCAGTTCTTC. It encodes CASSTEFQGVGSNEQFF.

This clone was detected once. The chain carries TRBV4-3 and TRBJ2-1; TRBD2 aligns across 9 bases. V lost 2 bases, J lost 5 bases, and 7 bases stayed unmatched. This CDR3 has 16 residues. Germline lookup yields CDR1 LGHNA and CDR2 YSLEER. The chain's CDR3 is CASSQISGGWHNEQFF. The CDR3 DNA sequence: TGCGCCAGCAGCCAAATTAGCGGGGGCTGGCACAATGAGCAGTTCTTC.

The V and J genes are TRBV27 and TRBJ1-2; 9 nucleotides agree with TRBD1. The V and J ends lost 0 bases and 8 bases, in that order; junction bases with no gene match: 10. The length of the CDR3 is 16 residues. CDR1 and CDR2 from the germline V gene are MNHEY and SMNVEV (reference sequence). The CDR3 DNA reads TGTGCCAGCAGTTTATCAATTTATCCGGGACAGGGAGGCTACACCTTC. Protein: CASSLSIYPGQGGYTF.

The rearrangement links TRBV5-8 to TRBJ2-2, with D perhaps being TRBD1 or TRBD2 (5 bases each). The V gene lost 1 base and the J gene lost 0 bases, with 10 bases spanning the gap. The CDR3 length is 16 residues. Germline CDR1 SGHTS, CDR2 YDEGEE. CDR3 nucleotide sequence: TGTGCCAGCAGCTTGCATCAGGGACCGAACACCGGGGAGCTGTTTTTT. Its translation is CASSLHQGPNTGELFF. Drawing the rest from reference TRBV5-8 and TRBJ2-2, the complete variable domain is EAGVTQSPTHLIKTRGQQATLRCSPISGHTSVYWYQQALGLGLQFLLWYDEGEERNRGNFPPRFSGRQFPNYSSELNVNALELEDSALYLCASSLHQGPNTGELFFGEGSRLTVL.

This chain links TRBV20-1 with TRBJ1-2, with D maybe TRBD1 (5 bases). The CDR3 is made up of 11 amino acids. Between the trimmed V and J ends, which lost 5 bases and 7 bases, there was a span of 11 bases. Germline assignment: CDR1 DFQATT and CDR2 SNEGSKA (reference sequence). The CDR3 bases are TGCAGTGCTCTAGGGGCATCTGGCTACACCTTC. The encoded protein is CSALGASGYTF.

The chain recombines TRBV9 with TRBJ2-5, with D tentatively TRBD1 (6 bases). V was pared by 1 base and J by 3 bases, with 7 bases between. Looked up from germline, CDR1 is SGDLS and CDR2 is YYNGEE. The CDR3 loop spans 13 amino acids. Written as DNA, the CDR3 is TGTGCCAGCAGCGTATCAGGGGAAGAGACCCAGTACTTC. It translates to CASSVSGEETQYF. Supplemented by reference TRBV9 and TRBJ2-5, the full variable domain reads DSGVTQTPKHLITATGQRVTLRCSPRSGDLSVYWYQQSLDQGLQFLIQYYNGEERAKGNILERFSAQQFPDLHSELNLSSLELGDSALYFCASSVSGEETQYFGPGTRLLVL.

The chain employs TRBV5-1 and TRBJ1-3, with D possibly TRBD1 on 6 matching bases. This CDR3 is 16 amino acids long. CDR1 and CDR2 from the germline V gene are SGHRS and YFSETQ. Trimming removed 0 bases from V and 0 bases from J, with 10 bases in between. Here the CDR3 reads CASSLAGAYSGNTIYF. CDR3 nucleotides: TGCGCCAGCAGCTTGGCGGGGGCCTACTCTGGAAACACCATATATTTT.

The V gene is TRBV6-2 or TRBV6-3, the J gene TRBJ1-3; D might be TRBD1 (6 bases). The V end was cut by 2 bases, the J end by 0 bases, with 11 bases between. Germline-derived CDR1 and CDR2 are MNHEY and SVGEGT. This CDR3 has 16 amino acids. In nucleotides, the CDR3 is TGTGCCAGCAGTTACGGACAGCTACACTCTGGAAACACCATATATTTT. Its protein product is CASSYGQLHSGNTIYF.

The chain carries TRBV6-5 and TRBJ2-5; D is perhaps TRBD1 or TRBD2 (5 bases each). CDR1 and CDR2 from the germline V gene are MNHEY and SVGAGI. Trimming pared 1 base from V and 3 bases from J, leaving 9 bases between. CDR3 size: 14 residues. DNA of the CDR3: TGTGCCAGCAGTTACTACGGGGCAAAAGAGACCCAGTACTTC. Protein: CASSYYGAKETQYF.

This rearrangement joins TRBV7-7 to TRBJ2-2; D might be TRBD2 (5 bases). Trimming took 5 bases from V and 8 from J, leaving 15 bases between them. Germline V gene data show CDR1 as SSHAT and CDR2 as FNYEAQ (reference sequence). The CDR3 length is 14 residues. CDR3 sequence reads: CASSRHSGEGELFF. The CDR3 DNA follows: TGTGCCAGCAGCCGCCACAGCGGCGAGGGGGAGCTGTTTTTT.

The CDR3 DNA sequence: TGTGCCACCAGCAGAGATGGGACTAGCGTAACGCAGTATTTT. Residues: CATSRDGTSVTQYF. The genes are TRBV15 and TRBJ2-3; 10 positions agree with TRBD2. Losses at the gene ends were 0 bases for V and 9 bases for J; bases not matched to a gene: 3. Looked up from germline, CDR1 is LNHNV and CDR2 is YYDKDF (reference sequence). This CDR3 is built from 14 residues.

The CDR3 spells CASSPRRSTEAFF. The CDR3 DNA reads as TGTGCCAGTAGTCCCAGGCGATCAACTGAAGCTTTCTTT. The chain recombines TRBV19 with TRBJ1-1; no clear D. CDR3 size: 13 residues. The germline V gene encodes CDR1 LNHDA and CDR2 SQIVND (reference sequence). V was cut by 5 bases and J by 5 bases, with 12 bases left in between.

The CDR3 spells CSARQYGYTF. The CDR3, as DNA: TGCAGTGCCCGACAGTATGGCTACACCTTC. The chain has TRBV20-1 and TRBJ1-2; a possible D gene is TRBD1 (5 bases). CDR3 size: 10 residues. V dropped 6 bases and J dropped 5 bases, with 7 bases sitting between them. CDR1 DFQATT and CDR2 SNEGSKA come from the germline V gene (reference sequence).

The chain employs TRBV5-1 and TRBJ1-2; D call uncertain. The CDR3 contains 11 residues. The ends were cut back, 4 bases at V and 6 bases at J, with 7 bases in the middle. From germline, CDR1 is SGHRS and CDR2 YFSETQ. The CDR3 reads CASSNRDGYTF. DNA of the CDR3: TGCGCCAGCAGCAACAGAGATGGCTACACCTTC.

The V call is TRBV5-6, the J call TRBJ1-1, with 7 positions matching TRBD1. CDR1 is SGHDT, CDR2 YYEEEE, per germline. The V segment lost 0 bases and the J segment 6 bases; nucleotides outside the gene matches: 5. The CDR3 sequence is 14 residues long. The chain's CDR3 is CASSLEGGDAEAFF. In DNA, the CDR3 is TGTGCCAGCAGCTTGGAAGGGGGCGACGCTGAAGCTTTCTTT. The entire variable domain, with the rest obtained from reference TRBV5-6 and TRBJ1-1, is as follows: DAGVTQSPTHLIKTRGQQVTLRCSPKSGHDTVSWYQQALGQGPQFIFQYYEEEERQRGNFPDRFSGHQFPNYSSELNVNALLLGDSALYLCASSLEGGDAEAFFGQGTRLTVV.

This chain connects TRBV10-2 to TRBJ2-1; D not certain. Trimming took 3 bases from V and 0 from J, leaving 15 bases between them. This CDR3 spans 17 amino acids. Germline values: CDR1 WSHSY, CDR2 SAAADI. Here the CDR3 reads CASSDSHRRSSYNEQFF. CDR3 sequence (DNA): TGCGCCAGCAGTGATTCCCACCGTAGGAGCTCCTACAATGAGCAGTTCTTC.

V usage is TRBV6-6 and J usage is TRBJ1-1; D possibly corresponds to TRBD1 (5 bases). V was clipped by 6 bases and J by 2 bases, with 13 bases between them. Germline CDR1 reads MNHNY; CDR2 reads SVGAGI (reference sequence). The CDR3 contains 14 residues. The CDR3 loop is CASSPPTDNTEAFF. CDR3 DNA sequence: TGTGCCAGCAGCCCTCCGACAGACAACACTGAAGCTTTCTTT.

The chain joins TRBV6-2 or TRBV6-3 to TRBJ1-5, with 7 bases matching TRBD1. CDR1 is MNHEY, CDR2 SVGEGT, per germline. CDR3 length: 13 amino acids. V lost 6 bases, J lost 3 bases, and 2 bases stayed unmatched. The chain's CDR3 is CASSGQANQPQHF. The CDR3 DNA is TGTGCCAGCAGCGGACAGGCCAATCAGCCCCAGCATTTT.

The J gene is TRBJ1-5, the V gene TRBV5-1; D is possibly TRBD1 (5 bases). Germline CDR1 SGHRS, CDR2 YFSETQ. Trimming took 0 bases from V and 7 from J, leaving 11 bases between them. The CDR3 has 14 residues. The CDR3, as DNA: TGCGCCAGCAGCTTGGTGGGGGGGAACCAGCCCCAGCATTTT. It yields the protein CASSLVGGNQPQHF.

V gene TRBV3-1 (or the pseudogene TRBV3-2) combines with J gene TRBJ1-2; D is perhaps TRBD1 (5 bases). This CDR3 contains 14 residues. Germline-derived CDR1 and CDR2 are LGHDT and YNNKEL (reference sequence). V shed 0 bases and J shed 4 bases, with 9 bases lying between them. The CDR3: CASSQDQGSYGYTF. DNA of the CDR3: TGTGCCAGCAGCCAAGATCAGGGATCCTATGGCTACACCTTC.

V and J are TRBV12-3 or TRBV12-4 and TRBJ1-2; 8 nucleotides agree with TRBD1. The CDR3 is 13 residues long. The V gene end was trimmed by 3 bases and the J gene end by 8 bases; junction bases not matched to a gene: 5. This CDR3 is CASSLGRGLGYTF. DNA for the CDR3: TGTGCCAGCAGTTTGGGCAGGGGGCTGGGCTACACCTTC.

The CDR3 nucleotides read TGTGCCAGCAGCCCGGGGGGTCATTTCTACGAGCAGTACTTC. It encodes CASSPGGHFYEQYF. The rearrangement uses TRBV7-9 and TRBJ2-7, with 7 bases that match TRBD2. CDR1 SEHNR and CDR2 FQNEAQ come from the germline V gene (reference sequence). The CDR3 sequence is 14 residues long. The J segment lost 3 bases and the V segment lost 5 bases, leaving 7 bases of the junction unmatched.